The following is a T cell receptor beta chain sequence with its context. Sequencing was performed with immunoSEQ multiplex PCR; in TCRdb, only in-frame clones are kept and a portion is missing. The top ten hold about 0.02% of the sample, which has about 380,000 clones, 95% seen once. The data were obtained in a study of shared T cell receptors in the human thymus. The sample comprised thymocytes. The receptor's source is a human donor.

The DNA for the CDR3 is TGTGCCAGCAGCCAGGCCGGCAGTAGCGGACTAAGCACAGATACGCAGTATTTT. This translates into CASSQAGSSGLSTDTQYF. The gene calls are TRBV7-9 and TRBJ2-3, with a weak D call TRBD2 (6 bases). V was trimmed by 5 bases and J by 0 bases, leaving 21 bases between them. Germline CDR1 and CDR2: SEHNR and FQNEAQ (reference sequence). CDR3 length equals 18 residues.